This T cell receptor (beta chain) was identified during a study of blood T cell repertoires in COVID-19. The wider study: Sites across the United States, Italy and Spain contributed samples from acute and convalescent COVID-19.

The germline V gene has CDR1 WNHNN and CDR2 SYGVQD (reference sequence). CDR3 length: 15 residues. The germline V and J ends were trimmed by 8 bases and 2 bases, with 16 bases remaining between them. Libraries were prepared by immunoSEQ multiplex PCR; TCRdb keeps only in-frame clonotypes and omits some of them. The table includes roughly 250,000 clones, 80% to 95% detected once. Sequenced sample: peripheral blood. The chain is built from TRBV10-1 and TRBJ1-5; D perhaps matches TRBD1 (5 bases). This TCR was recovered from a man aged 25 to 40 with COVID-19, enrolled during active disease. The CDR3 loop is CASSGTGGGNQPQHF. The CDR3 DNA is TGCGCCAGCTCAGGGACGGGGGGTGGCAATCAGCCCCAGCATTTT.